These T cell receptor beta chains were read from a single sample in a study of immune cell composition in non-small cell lung cancer. Assay: immunoSEQ multiplex PCR; the TCRdb copy retains only in-frame clones and omits some. Seen here are about 6,600 clones, 75% to 80% observed once, and the top ten hold around an eighth. Sequencing was performed on lung tumor tissue. The receptor source for this set is a human donor with non-small cell lung cancer. Each CDR3 is given with its conserved first and last residue. D genes are given only for firm matches. Rows may omit the clone size; those that give it use once, few, many or a size class.

j_call: TRBJ2-5; clone_size: NA; cdr3_length: 15; v_call: TRBV28; d_call: NA; cdr3_nt: TGTGCCAGCAGTTTCATCGGGACAAACCAAGAGACCCAGTACTTC; cdr3_aa: CASSFIGTNQETQYF
j_call: TRBJ1-1; clone_size: NA; cdr3_length: 15; v_call: TRBV4-1; d_call: TRBD1; cdr3_nt: TGCGCCAGCAGCCAAGACGACAGGGTCTTTGGTGAAGCTTTCTTT; cdr3_aa: CASSQDDRVFGEAFF
j_call: TRBJ2-3; clone_size: NA; cdr3_length: 16; v_call: TRBV9; d_call: TRBD2; cdr3_nt: TGTGCCAGCAGCGTAGTGGTGGCGGGGGGTACAGATACGCAGTATTTT; cdr3_aa: CASSVVVAGGTDTQYF
j_call: TRBJ2-5; clone_size: NA; cdr3_length: 16; v_call: TRBV4-1; d_call: NA; cdr3_nt: TGCGCCAGCAGCCAAGCTTCGGGGGGCGGAATAAAGACCCAGTACTTC; cdr3_aa: CASSQASGGGIKTQYF
j_call: TRBJ2-7; clone_size: NA; cdr3_length: 18; v_call: TRBV7-8; d_call: TRBD2; cdr3_nt: TGTGCCAGCAGCCCCAAACGGCCTAGCGGGATGAGTGGCTACGAGCAGTACTTC; cdr3_aa: CASSPKRPSGMSGYEQYF
j_call: TRBJ2-5; clone_size: NA; cdr3_length: 13; v_call: TRBV7-6; d_call: TRBD1; cdr3_nt: TGTGCCAGCAACCTAGGGGGACAGGGGCCTAGGTACTTC; cdr3_aa: CASNLGGQGPRYF
j_call: TRBJ2-7; clone_size: NA; cdr3_length: 16; v_call: TRBV7-9; d_call: TRBD1; cdr3_nt: TGTGCCAGCAGCCCCAGCCCACAGGGGAATTCCTACGAGCAGTACTTC; cdr3_aa: CASSPSPQGNSYEQYF
j_call: TRBJ1-6; clone_size: once; cdr3_length: 14; v_call: TRBV4-3; d_call: NA; cdr3_nt: TGCGCCAGCAGCCAAGACCGAGTATTATCACCCCTCCACTTT; cdr3_aa: CASSQDRVLSPLHF
j_call: TRBJ1-4; clone_size: NA; cdr3_length: 14; v_call: TRBV10-3; d_call: TRBD1; cdr3_nt: TGTGCCATCAGTCGAGACAGGGGGGATGAAAAACTGTTTTTT; cdr3_aa: CAISRDRGDEKLFF
j_call: TRBJ2-7; clone_size: NA; cdr3_length: 13; v_call: TRBV5-1; d_call: TRBD1; cdr3_nt: TGCGCCAGCAGCTCGGGACAGTACTACGAGCAGTACTTC; cdr3_aa: CASSSGQYYEQYF
j_call: TRBJ1-2; clone_size: NA; cdr3_length: 16; v_call: TRBV15; d_call: NA; cdr3_nt: TGTGCCACCAGCAGAGATTTGAGGATGCTGAACTATGGCTACACCTTC; cdr3_aa: CATSRDLRMLNYGYTF
j_call: TRBJ2-1; clone_size: NA; cdr3_length: 15; v_call: TRBV4-3; d_call: TRBD2; cdr3_nt: TGCGCCAGCAGCCAAGAAGGTTTACTAGCGACCGAGCAGTTCTTC; cdr3_aa: CASSQEGLLATEQFF
j_call: TRBJ2-7; clone_size: once; cdr3_length: 14; v_call: TRBV21-1; d_call: NA; cdr3_nt: TGTGCCAGCAGCAAAGGGGGGGGCAACTACGAGCAGTACTTC; cdr3_aa: CASSKGGGNYEQYF
j_call: TRBJ1-2; clone_size: NA; cdr3_length: 13; v_call: TRBV29-1; d_call: NA; cdr3_nt: TGCAGCGTGACGGGGTGGGTCAACTATGGCTACACCTTC; cdr3_aa: CSVTGWVNYGYTF
j_call: TRBJ1-6; clone_size: NA; cdr3_length: 19; v_call: TRBV15; d_call: TRBD1; cdr3_nt: TGTGCCACCAGCAGTTCCACAGGGGGCTACGGCGCATTGAGGTCACCCCTCCACTTT; cdr3_aa: CATSSSTGGYGALRSPLHF
j_call: TRBJ2-1; clone_size: NA; cdr3_length: 16; v_call: TRBV6-1; d_call: TRBD2; cdr3_nt: TGTGCCAGCAGTGACCGACTAGCGGGAGTCTCCAATGAGCAGTTCTTC; cdr3_aa: CASSDRLAGVSNEQFF
j_call: TRBJ2-1; clone_size: NA; cdr3_length: 11; v_call: TRBV27; d_call: NA; cdr3_nt: TGTGCCAGCAGCCTCAGGGATGAGCAGTTCTTC; cdr3_aa: CASSLRDEQFF
j_call: TRBJ1-1; clone_size: NA; cdr3_length: 15; v_call: TRBV7-9; d_call: NA; cdr3_nt: TGTGCCAGCAGCTTAGAGTGGGGGGGCGGAAGTGAAGCTTTCTTT; cdr3_aa: CASSLEWGGGSEAFF
j_call: TRBJ2-7; clone_size: once; cdr3_length: 15; v_call: TRBV5-1; d_call: NA; cdr3_nt: TGCGCCAGCAGCTTGGCCTGGGACAAGTTCTACGAGCAGTACTTC; cdr3_aa: CASSLAWDKFYEQYF
j_call: TRBJ2-3; clone_size: NA; cdr3_length: 15; v_call: TRBV7-3; d_call: TRBD2; cdr3_nt: TGTGCCAGCAGCCCCTTAGCGGGAGGGGCAGATACGCAGTATTTT; cdr3_aa: CASSPLAGGADTQYF
j_call: TRBJ1-4; clone_size: NA; cdr3_length: 14; v_call: TRBV7-9; d_call: NA; cdr3_nt: TGTGCCAGCAGCTTAGGGCAGGGAGGTGAAAAACTGTTTTTT; cdr3_aa: CASSLGQGGEKLFF
j_call: TRBJ1-3; clone_size: NA; cdr3_length: 16; v_call: TRBV7-8; d_call: NA; cdr3_nt: TGTGCCAGCAGCCCGAGGAACAGGGCCTCTGGAAACACCATATATTTT; cdr3_aa: CASSPRNRASGNTIYF
j_call: TRBJ2-3; clone_size: NA; cdr3_length: 16; v_call: TRBV25-1; d_call: TRBD2; cdr3_nt: TGTGCCAGCAGTGGGGGTCTAGCGGGAGGTAAAGATACGCAGTATTTT; cdr3_aa: CASSGGLAGGKDTQYF
j_call: TRBJ2-7; clone_size: NA; cdr3_length: 14; v_call: TRBV6-5; d_call: NA; cdr3_nt: TGTGCCAGCAGTTACTCGACTAGGGCCTACGAGCAGTACTTC; cdr3_aa: CASSYSTRAYEQYF
j_call: TRBJ2-7; clone_size: NA; cdr3_length: 13; v_call: TRBV6-1; d_call: NA; cdr3_nt: TGTGCCAGCAGTTTTCAGGAGGCCTACGAGCAGTACTTC; cdr3_aa: CASSFQEAYEQYF
j_call: TRBJ1-5; clone_size: NA; cdr3_length: 17; v_call: TRBV4-1; d_call: TRBD1; cdr3_nt: TGCGCCAGCAGTTTGAGACAGGGTGAAATAAACAATCAGCCCCAGCATTTT; cdr3_aa: CASSLRQGEINNQPQHF
j_call: TRBJ2-5; clone_size: few; cdr3_length: 14; v_call: TRBV10-3; d_call: TRBD1; cdr3_nt: TGTGCCATCAGTGAGCCGGGACAGCAAGAGACCCAGTACTTC; cdr3_aa: CAISEPGQQETQYF
j_call: TRBJ1-1; clone_size: NA; cdr3_length: 15; v_call: TRBV10-3; d_call: NA; cdr3_nt: TGTGCCATCAGTGAGTCCTCAGTGGTAGGGGCTGAAGCTTCCTTT; cdr3_aa: CAISESSVVGAEASF
j_call: TRBJ1-2; clone_size: once; cdr3_length: 14; v_call: TRBV10-3; d_call: TRBD1; cdr3_nt: TGTGCCATCAGTGGCGGGACAGGGGAGGTAGGCTACACCTTC; cdr3_aa: CAISGGTGEVGYTF
j_call: TRBJ2-3; clone_size: NA; cdr3_length: 14; v_call: TRBV5-1; d_call: TRBD2; cdr3_nt: TGCGCCAGCAGCTTAAGCGGGGCCAAAGATACGCAGTATTTT; cdr3_aa: CASSLSGAKDTQYF
j_call: TRBJ2-7; clone_size: few; cdr3_length: 13; v_call: TRBV5-4; d_call: NA; cdr3_nt: TGTGCCAGCAGCTTGCACAGTTCCTACGAGCAGTACTTC; cdr3_aa: CASSLHSSYEQYF
j_call: TRBJ2-7; clone_size: NA; cdr3_length: 16; v_call: TRBV27; d_call: TRBD1; cdr3_nt: TGTGCCAGCAGTAACCTCCGGGACAGGGGGCGTTACGAGCAGTACTTC; cdr3_aa: CASSNLRDRGRYEQYF
j_call: TRBJ2-2; clone_size: NA; cdr3_length: 15; v_call: TRBV7-9; d_call: TRBD2; cdr3_nt: TGTGCCAGCAGCTTACGGGGGGGGAACACCGGGGAGCTGTTTTTT; cdr3_aa: CASSLRGGNTGELFF
j_call: TRBJ2-5; clone_size: NA; cdr3_length: 14; v_call: TRBV5-1; d_call: TRBD1; cdr3_nt: TGCGCCAGCAGCCTACAGGGGGCTCTGGAGACCCAGTACTTC; cdr3_aa: CASSLQGALETQYF
j_call: TRBJ1-4; clone_size: NA; cdr3_length: 13; v_call: TRBV29-1; d_call: NA; cdr3_nt: TGCAGCGTTGGTAGCAGAACTAATGAAAAACTGTTTTTT; cdr3_aa: CSVGSRTNEKLFF
j_call: TRBJ1-3; clone_size: NA; cdr3_length: 15; v_call: TRBV6-1; d_call: TRBD1; cdr3_nt: TGTGCCAGCACTTTGGACAGGGGCGCTGGAAACACCATATATTTT; cdr3_aa: CASTLDRGAGNTIYF
j_call: TRBJ2-5; clone_size: NA; cdr3_length: 16; v_call: TRBV7-2; d_call: TRBD2; cdr3_nt: TGTGCCAGCAGCCCCCGAGGACTAGCGGGGTGGGAGACCCAGTACTTC; cdr3_aa: CASSPRGLAGWETQYF
j_call: TRBJ2-2; clone_size: once; cdr3_length: 13; v_call: TRBV4-2; d_call: NA; cdr3_nt: TGTGCCAGCAGCCAAGATCTGGGCCGGGGGCTGTTTTTT; cdr3_aa: CASSQDLGRGLFF
j_call: TRBJ1-6; clone_size: NA; cdr3_length: 16; v_call: TRBV28; d_call: TRBD1; cdr3_nt: TGTGCCAGCAGCCAAGTAGGAGGGGGCCTAAATTCACCCCTCCACTTT; cdr3_aa: CASSQVGGGLNSPLHF
j_call: TRBJ2-2; clone_size: NA; cdr3_length: 16; v_call: TRBV5-1; d_call: TRBD2; cdr3_nt: TGCGCCAGCAGCAATAGCGGGAGCGGCGGCACCGGGGAGCTGTTTTTT; cdr3_aa: CASSNSGSGGTGELFF
j_call: TRBJ2-1; clone_size: NA; cdr3_length: 15; v_call: TRBV19; d_call: TRBD2; cdr3_nt: TGTGCCAGTAGTGGAATAGGGACTAGCGGGATGGTGCAGTTCTTC; cdr3_aa: CASSGIGTSGMVQFF
j_call: TRBJ1-4; clone_size: NA; cdr3_length: 12; v_call: TRBV29-1; d_call: NA; cdr3_nt: TGCAGCGTTGTATCTGGGCATGAAAAACTGTTTTTT; cdr3_aa: CSVVSGHEKLFF
j_call: TRBJ1-1; clone_size: few; cdr3_length: 14; v_call: TRBV18; d_call: NA; cdr3_nt: TGTGCCAGCTCACCATCTATTAGTGACACTGAAGCTTTCTTT; cdr3_aa: CASSPSISDTEAFF
j_call: TRBJ2-5; clone_size: once; cdr3_length: 16; v_call: TRBV4-2; d_call: TRBD1; cdr3_nt: TGTGCCAGCAGCCAAGATCCAGGGGGCGCGATGGAGACCCAGTACTTC; cdr3_aa: CASSQDPGGAMETQYF
j_call: TRBJ1-2; clone_size: NA; cdr3_length: 14; v_call: TRBV10-3; d_call: TRBD1; cdr3_nt: TGTGCCATCAGTGAGGGACAGGGTCGGTATGGCTACACCTTC; cdr3_aa: CAISEGQGRYGYTF
j_call: TRBJ1-5; clone_size: NA; cdr3_length: 14; v_call: TRBV11-2; d_call: NA; cdr3_nt: TGTGCCAGCAGCTTGGGGGGTCTGAGGCAGCCCCAGCATTTT; cdr3_aa: CASSLGGLRQPQHF
j_call: TRBJ2-3; clone_size: few; cdr3_length: 14; v_call: TRBV29-1; d_call: NA; cdr3_nt: TGCAGCGTTAGGATGACTTATATCACAGATACGCAGTATTTT; cdr3_aa: CSVRMTYITDTQYF
j_call: TRBJ1-2; clone_size: NA; cdr3_length: 13; v_call: TRBV5-4; d_call: NA; cdr3_nt: TGTGCCAGCAGCTTGGCAGGGTATGGGGGCTACACCTTC; cdr3_aa: CASSLAGYGGYTF